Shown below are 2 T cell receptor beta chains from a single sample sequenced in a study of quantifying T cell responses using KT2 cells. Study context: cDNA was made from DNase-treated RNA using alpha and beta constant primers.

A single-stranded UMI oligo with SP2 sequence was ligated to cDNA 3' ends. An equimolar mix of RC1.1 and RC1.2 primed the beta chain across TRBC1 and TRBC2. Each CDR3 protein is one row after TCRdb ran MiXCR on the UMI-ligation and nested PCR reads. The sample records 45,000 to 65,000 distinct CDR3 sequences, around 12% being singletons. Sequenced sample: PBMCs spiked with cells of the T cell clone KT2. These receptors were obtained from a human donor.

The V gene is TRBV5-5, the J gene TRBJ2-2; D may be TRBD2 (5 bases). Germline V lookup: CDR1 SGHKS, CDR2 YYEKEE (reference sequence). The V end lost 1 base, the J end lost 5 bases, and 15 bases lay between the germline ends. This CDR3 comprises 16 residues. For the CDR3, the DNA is TGTGCCAGCAGCTTGACTTTTAGCGTCGGGACCGGGGAGCTGTTTTTT. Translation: CASSLTFSVGTGELFF.

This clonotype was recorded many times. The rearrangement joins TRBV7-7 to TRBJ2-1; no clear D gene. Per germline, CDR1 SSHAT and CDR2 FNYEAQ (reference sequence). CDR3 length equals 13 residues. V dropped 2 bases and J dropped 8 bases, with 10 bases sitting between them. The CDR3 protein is CASSLLLNYEQFF. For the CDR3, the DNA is TGTGCCAGCAGCTTACTCCTAAACTATGAGCAGTTCTTC.